This TCR beta chain is from a study of graft-versus-host responses after intestinal transplantation. Study-wide context: Transplants given to recipients were multivisceral, liver-intestinal, or isolated intestinal. Every recipient underwent anti-thymocyte globulin induction, then tacrolimus and steroids for two to four years.

As regards this clone: Its antigen is as yet unknown.

With V trimmed by 4 bases and J by 2 bases, 16 bases remained unmatched. The CDR3 has 20 amino acids. Germline CDR1 reads MGHRA; CDR2 reads YSYEKL. Here immunoSEQ multiplex PCR was the method, and the copy in TCRdb shows in-frame clones only, minus some. The sample lists fewer than 100,000 clones, about 82% occurring once. Study-wide points: Elevated graft-versus-host to host-versus-graft clonal ratios in allografts were recorded for patients with graft-donor T cell macrochimerism. HvG clone declines early post-transplant were associated with peak circulating GvH levels.

This specimen consisted of PBMCs, obtained 255 days after intestinal transplant. The chain couples TRBV4-1 to TRBJ1-5, with 11 positions matching TRBD1. The receptor was isolated from a human patient who received an intestinal transplant, so some T cells may come from the graft donor. Written as DNA, the CDR3 is TGCGCCAGCAGCCGAGACCGGGGACAGGGGGAGGTAGGGGGCAATCAGCCCCAGCATTTT. Its translation: CASSRDRGQGEVGGNQPQHF.